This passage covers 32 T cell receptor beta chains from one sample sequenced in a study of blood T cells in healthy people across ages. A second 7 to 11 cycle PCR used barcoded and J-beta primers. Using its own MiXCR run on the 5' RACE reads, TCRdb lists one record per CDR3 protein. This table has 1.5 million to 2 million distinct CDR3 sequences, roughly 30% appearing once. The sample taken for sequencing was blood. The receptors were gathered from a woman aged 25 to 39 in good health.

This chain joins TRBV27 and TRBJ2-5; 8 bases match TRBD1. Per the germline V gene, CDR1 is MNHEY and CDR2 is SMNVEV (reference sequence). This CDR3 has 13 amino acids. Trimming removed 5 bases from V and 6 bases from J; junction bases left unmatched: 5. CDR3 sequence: CASSHRQGKTQYF. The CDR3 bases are TGTGCCAGCAGTCACAGACAGGGGAAGACCCAGTACTTC.

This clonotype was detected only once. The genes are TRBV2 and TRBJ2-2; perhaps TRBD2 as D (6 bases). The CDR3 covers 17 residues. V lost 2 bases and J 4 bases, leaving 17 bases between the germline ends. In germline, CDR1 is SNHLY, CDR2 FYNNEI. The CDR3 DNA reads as TGTGCCAGCAGTGAATATAGAACGGGGGTAGGCACCGGGGAGCTGTTTTTT. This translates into CASSEYRTGVGTGELFF.

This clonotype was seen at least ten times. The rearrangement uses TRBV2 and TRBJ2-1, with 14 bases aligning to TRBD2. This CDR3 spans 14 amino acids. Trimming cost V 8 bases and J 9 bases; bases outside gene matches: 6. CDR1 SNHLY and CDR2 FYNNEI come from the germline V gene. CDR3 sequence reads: CASAGTSGSTEQFF. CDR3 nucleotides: TGTGCCAGCGCCGGGACTAGCGGGAGTACTGAGCAGTTCTTC.

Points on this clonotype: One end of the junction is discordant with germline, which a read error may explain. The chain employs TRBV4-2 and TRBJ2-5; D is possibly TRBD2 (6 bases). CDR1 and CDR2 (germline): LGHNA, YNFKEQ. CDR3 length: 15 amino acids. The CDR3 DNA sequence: TGTACCAGCAGCCAAGATCATGGGAGGCAAGAGACCCAGTACTTC. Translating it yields CTSSQDHGRQETQYF.

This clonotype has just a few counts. The CDR3 loop is CSVKGSSSYEQYF. The CDR3 nucleotides are TGCAGCGTTAAAGGGTCTAGCTCCTACGAGCAGTACTTC. V usage is TRBV29-1 and J usage is TRBJ2-7; no reliable D call. Trimming took 5 bases from V and 0 from J, leaving 11 bases between them. The CDR3 spans 13 residues. Germline CDR1 SQVTM, CDR2 ANQGSEA.

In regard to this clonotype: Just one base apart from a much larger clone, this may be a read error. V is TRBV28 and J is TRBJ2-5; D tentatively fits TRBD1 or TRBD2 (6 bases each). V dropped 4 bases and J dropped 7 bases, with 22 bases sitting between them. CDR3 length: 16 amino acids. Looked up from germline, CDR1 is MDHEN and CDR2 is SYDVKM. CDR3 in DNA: TGTGCCAGCAGTTCCGCGGGAACGTCCGCCAGGGGGACCCAGTACTTC. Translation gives CASSSAGTSARGTQYF. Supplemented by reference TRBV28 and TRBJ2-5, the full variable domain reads DVKVTQSSRYLVKRTGEKVFLECVQDMDHENMFWYRQDPGLGLRLIYFSYDVKMKEKGDIPEGYSVSREKKERFSLILESASTNQTSMYLCASSSAGTSARGTQYFGPGTRLLVL.

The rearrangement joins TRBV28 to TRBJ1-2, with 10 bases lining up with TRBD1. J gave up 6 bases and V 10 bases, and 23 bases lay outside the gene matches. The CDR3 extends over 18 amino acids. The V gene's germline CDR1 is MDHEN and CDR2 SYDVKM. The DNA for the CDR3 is TGTGCCACTCCTAAACGGACAGGGGGAGATACGGGTAGCAATGGCTACACCTTC. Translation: CATPKRTGGDTGSNGYTF.

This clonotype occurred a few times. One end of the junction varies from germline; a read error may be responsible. Here the CDR3 reads CAGRLRSDNEQFF. In DNA, the CDR3 is TGCGCCGGCAGACTACGGTCGGACAATGAGCAGTTCTTC. The gene calls are TRBV5-1 and TRBJ2-1; D perhaps matches TRBD2 (5 bases). In germline, CDR1 is SGHRS, CDR2 YFSETQ. The CDR3 length is 13 residues.

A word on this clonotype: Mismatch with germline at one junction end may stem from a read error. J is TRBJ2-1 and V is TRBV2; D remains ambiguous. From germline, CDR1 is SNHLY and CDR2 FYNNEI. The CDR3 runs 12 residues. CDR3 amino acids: CASQDGHNEQIF. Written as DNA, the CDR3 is TGTGCCAGCCAAGACGGGCACAATGAGCAGATCTTC. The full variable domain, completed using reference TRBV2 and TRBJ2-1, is EPEVTQTPSHQVTQMGQEVILRCVPISNHLYFYWYRQILGQKVEFLVSFYNNEISEKSEIFDDQFSVERPDGSNFTLKIRSTKLEDSAMYFCASQDGHNEQIFGPGTRLTVL.

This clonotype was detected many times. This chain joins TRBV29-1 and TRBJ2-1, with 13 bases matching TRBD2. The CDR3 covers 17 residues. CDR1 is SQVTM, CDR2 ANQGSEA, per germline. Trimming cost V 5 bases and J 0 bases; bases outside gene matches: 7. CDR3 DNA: TGCAGCGTTCCCGGGACTAGCGGGGCTATCTCCTACAATGAGCAGTTCTTC. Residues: CSVPGTSGAISYNEQFF.

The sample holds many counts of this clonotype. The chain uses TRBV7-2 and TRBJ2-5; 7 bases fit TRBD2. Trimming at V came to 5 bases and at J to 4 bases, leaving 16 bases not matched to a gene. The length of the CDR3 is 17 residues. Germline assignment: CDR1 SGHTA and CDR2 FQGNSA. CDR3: CASSPGGGGSQRETQYF. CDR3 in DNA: TGTGCCAGCAGCCCCGGAGGCGGCGGGAGCCAACGAGAGACCCAGTACTTC.

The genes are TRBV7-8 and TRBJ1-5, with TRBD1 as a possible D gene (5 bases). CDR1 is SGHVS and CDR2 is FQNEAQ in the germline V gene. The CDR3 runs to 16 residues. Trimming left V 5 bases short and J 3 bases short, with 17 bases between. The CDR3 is CASSPLGVWNNQPQHF. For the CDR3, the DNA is TGTGCCAGCAGCCCGTTGGGGGTTTGGAACAATCAGCCCCAGCATTTT. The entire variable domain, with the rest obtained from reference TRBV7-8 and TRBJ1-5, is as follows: GAGVSQSPRYKVAKRGQDVALRCDPISGHVSLFWYQQALGQGPEFLTYFQNEAQLDKSGLPSDRFFAERPEGSVSTLKIQRTQQEDSAVYLCASSPLGVWNNQPQHFGDGTRLSIL.

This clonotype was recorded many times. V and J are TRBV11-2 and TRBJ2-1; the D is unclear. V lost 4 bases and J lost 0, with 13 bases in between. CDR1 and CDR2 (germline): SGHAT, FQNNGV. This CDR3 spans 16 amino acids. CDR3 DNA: TGTGCCAGCAGCTCAAGACTGCCGAGCTCCTACAATGAGCAGTTCTTC. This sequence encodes CASSSRLPSSYNEQFF.

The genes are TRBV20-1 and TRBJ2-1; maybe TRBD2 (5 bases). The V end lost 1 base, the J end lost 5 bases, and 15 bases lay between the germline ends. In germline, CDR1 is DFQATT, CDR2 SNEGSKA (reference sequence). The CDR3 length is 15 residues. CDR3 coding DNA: TGCAGTGCTAGAGCCGGACTCACCCTAAACAATGAGCAGTTCTTC. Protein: CSARAGLTLNNEQFF.

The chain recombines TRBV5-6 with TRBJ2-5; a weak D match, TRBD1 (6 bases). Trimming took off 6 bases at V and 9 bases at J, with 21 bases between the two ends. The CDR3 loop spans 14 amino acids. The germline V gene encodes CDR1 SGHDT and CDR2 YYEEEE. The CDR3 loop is CASTTGSRGVAQYF. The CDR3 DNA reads TGTGCCAGCACCACCGGGTCCAGGGGCGTAGCCCAGTACTTC.

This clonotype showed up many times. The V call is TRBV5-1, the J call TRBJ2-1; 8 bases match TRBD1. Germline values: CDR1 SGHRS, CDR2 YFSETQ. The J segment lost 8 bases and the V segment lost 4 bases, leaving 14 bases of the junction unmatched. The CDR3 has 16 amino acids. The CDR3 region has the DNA TGCGCCAGCAGCGCCGGACAGGGCCCTCAGGTCGATGAGCAGTTCTTC. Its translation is CASSAGQGPQVDEQFF.

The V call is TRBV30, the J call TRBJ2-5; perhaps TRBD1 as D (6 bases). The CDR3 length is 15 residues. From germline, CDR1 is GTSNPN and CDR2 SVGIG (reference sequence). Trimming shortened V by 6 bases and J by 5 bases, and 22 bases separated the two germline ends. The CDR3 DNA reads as TGTGCCTGTTCCTTGGACAGTCTCGGCAGGGAGACCCAGTACTTC. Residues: CACSLDSLGRETQYF.

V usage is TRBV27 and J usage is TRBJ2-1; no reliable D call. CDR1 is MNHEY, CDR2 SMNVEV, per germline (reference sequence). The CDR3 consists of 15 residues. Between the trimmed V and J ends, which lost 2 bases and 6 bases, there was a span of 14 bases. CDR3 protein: CASSLIGAGINEQFF. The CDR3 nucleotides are TGTGCCAGCAGTTTAATAGGCGCCGGAATCAATGAGCAGTTCTTC.

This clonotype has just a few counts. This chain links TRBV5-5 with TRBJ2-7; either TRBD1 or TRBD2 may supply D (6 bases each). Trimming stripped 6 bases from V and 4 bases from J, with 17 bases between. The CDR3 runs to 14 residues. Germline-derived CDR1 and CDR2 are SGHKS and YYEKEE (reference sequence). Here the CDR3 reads CASNPPGANYEQYF. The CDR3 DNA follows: TGTGCCAGCAACCCTCCGGGGGCCAATTACGAGCAGTACTTC.

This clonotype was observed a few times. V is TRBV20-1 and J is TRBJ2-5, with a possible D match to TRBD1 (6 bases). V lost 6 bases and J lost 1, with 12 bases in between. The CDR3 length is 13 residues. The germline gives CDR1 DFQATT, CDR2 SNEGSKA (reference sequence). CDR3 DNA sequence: TGCAGTGCCCCCCAGGACAGCCAAGAGACCCAGTACTTC. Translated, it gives CSAPQDSQETQYF.

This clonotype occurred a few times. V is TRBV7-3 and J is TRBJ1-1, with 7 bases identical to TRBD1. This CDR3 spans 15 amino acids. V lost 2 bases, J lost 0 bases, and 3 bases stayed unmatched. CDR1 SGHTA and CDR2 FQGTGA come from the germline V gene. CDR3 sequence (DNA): TGTGCCAGCAGCTTATACACAGGGGTGAACACTGAAGCTTTCTTT. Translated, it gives CASSLYTGVNTEAFF.

This CDR3 reads CASRQGGGLGEQFF. The CDR3 DNA follows: TGTGCCAGCAGACAGGGGGGAGGGCTCGGGGAGCAGTTCTTC. The chain carries TRBV7-2 and TRBJ2-1, with D possibly matching TRBD1 (8 bases). The CDR3 is 14 residues long. V lost 6 bases and J 10 bases, leaving 19 bases between the germline ends. In germline, CDR1 is SGHTA, CDR2 FQGNSA.

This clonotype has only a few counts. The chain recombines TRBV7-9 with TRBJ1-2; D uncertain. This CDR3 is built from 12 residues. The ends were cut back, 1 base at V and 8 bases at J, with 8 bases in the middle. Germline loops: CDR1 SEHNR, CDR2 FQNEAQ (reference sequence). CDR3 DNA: TGTGCCAGCAGCTTAGAACGGCACGGCTACACCTTC. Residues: CASSLERHGYTF. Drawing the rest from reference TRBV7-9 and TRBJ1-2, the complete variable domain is DTGVSQNPRHKITKRGQNVTFRCDPISEHNRLYWYRQTLGQGPEFLTYFQNEAQLEKSRLLSDRFSAERPKGSFSTLEIQRTEQGDSAMYLCASSLERHGYTFGSGTRLTVV.

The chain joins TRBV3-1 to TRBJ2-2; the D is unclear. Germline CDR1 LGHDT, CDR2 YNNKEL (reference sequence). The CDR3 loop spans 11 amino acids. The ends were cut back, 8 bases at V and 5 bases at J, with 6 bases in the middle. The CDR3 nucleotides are TGTGCCAGCGTCGTTACCGGGGAGCTGTTTTTT. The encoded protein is CASVVTGELFF.

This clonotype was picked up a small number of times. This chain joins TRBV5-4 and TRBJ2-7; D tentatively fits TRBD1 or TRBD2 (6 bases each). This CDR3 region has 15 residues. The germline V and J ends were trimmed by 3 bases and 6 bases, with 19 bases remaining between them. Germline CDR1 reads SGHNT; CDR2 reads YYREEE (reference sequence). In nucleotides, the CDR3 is TGTGCCAGCAGCTCCCTCGGGACCCGGGGGCCCGAGCAGTACTTC. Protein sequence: CASSSLGTRGPEQYF.

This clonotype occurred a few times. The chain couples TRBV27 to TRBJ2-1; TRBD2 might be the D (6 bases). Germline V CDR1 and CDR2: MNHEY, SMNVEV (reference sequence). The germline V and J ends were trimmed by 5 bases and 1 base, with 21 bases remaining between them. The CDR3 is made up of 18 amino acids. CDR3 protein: CASSPNPPVAASYNEQFF. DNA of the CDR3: TGTGCCAGCAGTCCCAATCCACCTGTAGCGGCATCCTACAATGAGCAGTTCTTC.

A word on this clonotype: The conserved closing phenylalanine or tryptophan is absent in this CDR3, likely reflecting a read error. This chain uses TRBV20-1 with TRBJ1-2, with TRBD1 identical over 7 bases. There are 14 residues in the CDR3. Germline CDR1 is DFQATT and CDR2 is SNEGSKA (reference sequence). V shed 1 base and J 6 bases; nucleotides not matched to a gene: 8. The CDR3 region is CSARARQGTHGYTC. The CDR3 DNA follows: TGCAGTGCTAGAGCTCGACAGGGAACCCATGGCTACACCTGC.

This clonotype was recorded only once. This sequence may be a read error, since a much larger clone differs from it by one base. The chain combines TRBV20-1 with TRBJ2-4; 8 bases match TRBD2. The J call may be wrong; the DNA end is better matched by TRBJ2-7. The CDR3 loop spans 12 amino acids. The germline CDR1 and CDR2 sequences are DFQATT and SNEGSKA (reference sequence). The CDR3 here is CSAERGCYEQYF. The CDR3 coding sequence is TGCAGTGCTGAGCGGGGGTGCTACGAGCAGTACTTC.

CDR3 DNA sequence: TGTGCCAGCAGTGAAGGACGGCTAGCGGTCTACAATGAGCAGTTCTTC. As protein: CASSEGRLAVYNEQFF. V usage is TRBV2 and J usage is TRBJ2-1; 7 positions agree with TRBD2. With 1 base clipped from V and 3 bases from J, the junction kept 6 bases outside the gene matches. CDR1 and CDR2 (germline): SNHLY, FYNNEI. The CDR3 extends over 16 amino acids.

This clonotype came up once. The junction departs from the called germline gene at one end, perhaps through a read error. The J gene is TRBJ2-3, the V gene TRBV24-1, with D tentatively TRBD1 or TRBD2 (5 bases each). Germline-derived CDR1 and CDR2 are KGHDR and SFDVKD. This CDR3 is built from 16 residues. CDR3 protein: CATSDGTNLDTDTQYF. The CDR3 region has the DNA TGCGCCACCAGTGACGGGACCAATCTTGACACAGATACGCAGTATTTT.

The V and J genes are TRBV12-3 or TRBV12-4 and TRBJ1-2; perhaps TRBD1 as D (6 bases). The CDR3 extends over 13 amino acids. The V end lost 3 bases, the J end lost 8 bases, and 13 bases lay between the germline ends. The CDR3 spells CASSFDRTYGYTF. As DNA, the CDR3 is TGTGCCAGCAGTTTCGACAGGACCTACGGCTACACCTTC.

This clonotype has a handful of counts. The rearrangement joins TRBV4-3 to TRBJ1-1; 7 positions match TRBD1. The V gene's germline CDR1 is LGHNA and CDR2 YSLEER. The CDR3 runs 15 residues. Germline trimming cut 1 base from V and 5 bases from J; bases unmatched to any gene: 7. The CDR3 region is CASSQARGQGTEAFF. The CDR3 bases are TGCGCCAGCAGCCAAGCAAGGGGGCAAGGGACTGAAGCTTTCTTT.